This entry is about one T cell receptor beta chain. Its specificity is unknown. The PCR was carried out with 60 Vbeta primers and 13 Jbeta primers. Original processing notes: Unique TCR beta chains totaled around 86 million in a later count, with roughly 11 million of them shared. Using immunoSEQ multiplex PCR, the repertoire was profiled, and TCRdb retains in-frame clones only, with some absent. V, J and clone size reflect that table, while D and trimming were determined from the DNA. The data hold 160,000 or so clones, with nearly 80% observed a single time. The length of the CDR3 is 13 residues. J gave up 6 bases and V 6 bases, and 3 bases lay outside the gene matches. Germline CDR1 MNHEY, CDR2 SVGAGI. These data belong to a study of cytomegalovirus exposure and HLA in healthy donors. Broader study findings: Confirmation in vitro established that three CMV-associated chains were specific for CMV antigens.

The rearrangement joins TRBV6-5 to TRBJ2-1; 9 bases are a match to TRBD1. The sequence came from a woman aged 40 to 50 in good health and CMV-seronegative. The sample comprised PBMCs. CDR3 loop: CASRTGGGNEQFF. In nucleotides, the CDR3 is TGTGCCAGCAGAACAGGGGGCGGCAATGAGCAGTTCTTC.